The T cell receptor (beta chain) described here comes from a study of T cell repertoires in cytomegalovirus infection. Study background: Public TCR beta signatures indicated both CMV infection and matching HLA type.

TCRdb called the reads again in MiXCR, with one record for every CDR3 protein. In the table there are around 440,000 distinct CDR3 sequences, roughly 12% of which are singletons. Study results and caveats: HLA-C-restricted CMV clonotypes gave the most frequent clonotype in two of eight donors.

Germline V gene lookup returns CDR1 KGHSH and CDR2 LQKENI. The CDR3 is made up of 14 amino acids. V lost 3 bases and J 2 bases, leaving 9 bases between the germline ends. Details on this clonotype: Antigen unknown.

The receptor was derived from a human donor in good health (CMV status not recorded). Some clones in this sample may be carry-over from other donors' samples. Sequenced material: PBMCs. V gene TRBV18 combines with J gene TRBJ2-3; D might be TRBD1 (5 bases). The CDR3 DNA reads as TGTGCCAGCTCACCGGACACTTACACAGATACGCAGTATTTT. It yields the protein CASSPDTYTDTQYF.